The entry below gives a single T cell receptor (beta chain) sequence along with its context. Its antigen is unidentified. Germline V gene lookup returns CDR1 SGHDT and CDR2 YYEEEE. The CDR3 totals 14 residues. Trimming took off 3 bases at V and 0 bases at J, with 7 bases between the two ends. The record originates from a study of CD8+ T cells in alopecia areata. Following RNA extraction, reverse transcription yielded cDNA that acted as the sequencing template. Sequencing was performed with immunoSEQ multiplex PCR; in TCRdb, only in-frame clones are kept and a portion is missing. This table holds some 200,000 clones, 56% found once. Findings and limits, study-wide: Especially in alopecia totalis/universalis, lesional scalp showed greater clonality than normal scalp did.

This chain connects TRBV5-6 to TRBJ1-3; D may be TRBD1 (5 bases). This TCR derives from a human donor in good health. Sequences were obtained from CD8+ T cells sorted from blood. The CDR3 is CASSSGGSGNTIYF. The CDR3, as DNA: TGTGCCAGCAGCTCCGGGGGCTCTGGAAACACCATATATTTT.